This entry lists 5 T cell receptor beta chains sequenced from one sample in a study of T-cell memory formation after mild COVID-19. TCRdb ran MiXCR on the 5' RACE reads and lists one entry per CDR3 protein. The sample carries approximately 390,000 distinct CDR3 sequences, roughly 15% recorded once. The sample consisted of PBMCs or a T cell subset sorted from them (not recorded which). The receptors were sampled from a man in his late teens or twenties who had mild COVID-19 (a few samples of this study predate the infection). Cell type and time point are not known.

This clonotype was seen a few times. The CDR3 DNA reads TGCAGTGCTCGAACCCCAGGGGTGAATGAGCAGTTCTTC. Encoded protein: CSARTPGVNEQFF. This sequence joins TRBV20-1 and TRBJ2-1; D is perhaps TRBD1 (6 bases). V lost 5 bases to trimming and J lost 7 bases, with 15 bases between them. The CDR3 loop spans 13 amino acids. Germline assignment: CDR1 DFQATT and CDR2 SNEGSKA (reference sequence).

V is TRBV3-1 and J is TRBJ2-3, with D unclear. This CDR3 is 15 amino acids long. The V end lost 3 bases, the J end lost 1 base, and 11 bases lay between the germline ends. CDR1 and CDR2 (germline): LGHDT, YNNKEL (reference sequence). Here the CDR3 DNA reads TGTGCCAGCAGCCAGGGTCCTATCCGCACAGATACGCAGTATTTT. Its protein product is CASSQGPIRTDTQYF.

The chain uses TRBV3-2 and TRBJ2-7. TRBV3-2 counts as a pseudogene. The CDR3 contains 9 residues. For the CDR3, the DNA is TGTGCCTGCAACTCTGAGCAGTACGTC. It specifies CACNSEQYV.

The chain couples TRBV15 to TRBJ1-2, with TRBD1 matching over 9 bases. The CDR3 consists of 16 residues. From germline, CDR1 is LNHNV and CDR2 YYDKDF (reference sequence). V lost 1 base, J lost 2 bases, and 5 bases stayed unmatched. CDR3 protein: CATSRAWDRENYGYTF. The DNA of the CDR3 is TGTGCCACCAGCAGAGCTTGGGACAGGGAGAACTATGGCTACACCTTC.

The rearrangement joins TRBV10-3 to TRBJ1-1; no definite D call. The CDR3 spans 13 residues. The germline V gene has CDR1 ENHRY and CDR2 SYGVKD. Deletions cut 5 bases from V and 1 base from J, with 8 bases between. CDR3 DNA sequence: TGTGCCATCAGTAGTTACAAGAACACTGAAGCTTTCTTT. This gives the protein CAISSYKNTEAFF.